Sequencing of this T cell receptor beta chain was carried out in a study of T-cell memory formation after mild COVID-19. Study background: Largely donor-specific TCR clusters were found. Study results and caveats: A subset of responding clones appeared in pre-infection memory, suggesting cross-reactive memory joined.

Points on this clonotype: Its antigen is as yet unknown.

The V gene's germline CDR1 is LNHDA and CDR2 SQIVND (reference sequence). The CDR3 is 14 amino acids. V shed 6 bases, J shed 2 bases, and the junction held 6 bases outside the gene matches. Amplification by 5'RACE using constant-segment primers produced TCR alpha and TCR beta cDNA libraries that carried sample barcodes and UMIs. TCRdb re-analysed the 5' RACE reads in MiXCR, keeping a single row per CDR3 protein. The data show 200,000 to 300,000 distinct CDR3 sequences, 8% to 9.5% seen once. The sequencing sample was made of PBMCs or a T cell subset sorted from them (not recorded which). The clonotype was recovered from a man aged 18 to 30 who had mild COVID-19 (a few samples of this study predate the infection). Cell type and time point are not known. The chain links TRBV19 to TRBJ1-2; 7 nucleotides match TRBD1. CDR3 in DNA: TGTGCCAGTAGGACGGGACAGACGAACTATGGCTACACCTTC. Translated, it gives CASRTGQTNYGYTF. The full variable domain, completed using reference TRBV19 and TRBJ1-2, is DGGITQSPKYLFRKEGQNVTLSCEQNLNHDAMYWYRQDPGQGLRLIYYSQIVNDFQKGDIAEGYSVSREKKESFPLTVTSAQKNPTAFYLCASRTGQTNYGYTFGSGTRLTVV.